A selection of T cell receptor beta chains follows, all from one sample in a study of blood T cell repertoires in COVID-19. Produced via immunoSEQ multiplex PCR; TCRdb's table is partial and in-frame only. The profile covers about 25,000 clones, with roughly nine tenths appearing a single time and 4.9% taken by the ten largest. The sequencing sample was made of peripheral blood. The receptor source for this set is a man between 65 and 80 years old with active COVID-19. The CDR3 runs from the conserved cysteine through the conserved F or W. The D gene is left open where the match is weak. Clone size is given for some rows only: seen once, a few or many times, or a class if the clone is expanded.

>.|.|TRBV12-3/TRBV12-4|TRBJ2-7
CASSLGGGHEQYF
TGTGCCAGCAGTTTAGGAGGAGGGCACGAGCAGTACTTC
>few|.|TRBV4-3|TRBJ2-3
CASSQGRRAGTQYF
TGCGCCAGCAGCCAAGGGCGCCGAGCGGGTACGCAGTATTTT
>.|.|TRBV9|TRBJ2-3
CASSEWGRDADTQYF
TGTGCCAGCAGCGAGTGGGGGCGAGATGCAGATACGCAGTATTTT
>once|TRBD2|TRBV4-3|TRBJ2-3
CASSQGLAGGIADTQYF
TGCGCCAGCAGCCAGGGACTAGCGGGGGGGATCGCAGATACGCAGTATTTT
>.|.|TRBV28|TRBJ2-2
CASSPPSEAGELFF
TGTGCCAGCAGTCCACCCTCGGAGGCCGGGGAGCTGTTTTTT
>once|TRBD1|TRBV5-1|TRBJ1-2
CASSLGQGFAGGYTF
TGCGCCAGCAGCTTGGGACAGGGGTTCGCAGGAGGCTACACCTTC
>.|.|TRBV2|TRBJ1-2
CASSETRGNYGYTF
TGTGCCAGCAGTGAGACCCGAGGGAACTATGGCTACACCTTC
>.|TRBD1|TRBV28|TRBJ2-7
CASSRVLGQGIPEQYF
TGTGCCAGCAGTCGGGTACTGGGACAGGGGATTCCCGAGCAGTACTTC
>.|TRBD1|TRBV5-1|TRBJ2-1
CASSVTGVEQFF
TGCGCCAGCAGCGTGACAGGGGTTGAGCAGTTCTTC
>.|.|TRBV3-1/TRBV3-2|TRBJ1-2
CASRRLRGSYADYGYTF
TGTGCCAGCAGAAGGCTAAGGGGTAGCTATGCCGACTATGGCTACACCTTC
>.|.|TRBV9|TRBJ1-1
CASSVVQGEAFF
TGTGCCAGCAGCGTAGTCCAGGGCGAAGCTTTCTTT
>.|.|TRBV3-1/TRBV3-2|TRBJ2-5
CASSPPLSDQETQYF
TGTGCCAGCAGCCCCCCCCTGTCCGACCAAGAGACCCAGTACTTC
>.|.|TRBV4-3|TRBJ1-2
CASSQGTGGYTF
TGCGCCAGCAGCCAGGGGACTGGAGGCTACACCTTC
>.|TRBD1|TRBV7-8|TRBJ1-4
CASSFKGANEKLFF
TGTGCCAGCAGCTTCAAGGGGGCTAACGAAAAACTGTTTTTT
>.|.|TRBV9|TRBJ1-2
CASSVGRSSYGYTF
TGTGCCAGCAGCGTAGGCAGGTCCTCCTATGGCTACACCTTC
>few|.|TRBV4-1|TRBJ1-2
CASSQERWDGYTF
TGCGCCAGCAGCCAAGAGAGGTGGGATGGCTACACCTTC
>.|.|TRBV7-3|TRBJ2-5
CASSLTKSETQYF
TGTGCCAGCAGCTTAACCAAATCCGAGACCCAGTACTTC
>.|.|TRBV29-1|TRBJ1-2
CSVGAGGANYGYTF
TGCAGCGTTGGGGCTGGGGGGGCGAACTATGGCTACACCTTC